This TCR beta chain was observed in a study of cytomegalovirus exposure and HLA in healthy donors. Trimming removed 6 bases from V and 0 bases from J, with 10 bases in between. The CDR3 has 13 amino acids. Germline V gene sequence: CDR1 SQVTM, CDR2 ANQGSEA. This PCR relied on a set of 60 Vbeta primers and 13 Jbeta primers. Sequencing was performed with immunoSEQ multiplex PCR; in TCRdb, only in-frame clones are kept and a portion is missing. This repertoire shows about 130,000 clones, roughly 80% found once; its top ten account for approximately 10%. Material for sequencing was PBMCs. The clonotype originates from a man younger than 40 in good health and CMV-seropositive. The gene calls are TRBV29-1 and TRBJ2-3, with D perhaps matching TRBD1 (6 bases). This CDR3 reads CSVRQASTDTQYF. In DNA form, the CDR3 reads TGCAGCGTCCGACAGGCTAGCACAGATACGCAGTATTTT.